The present T cell receptor beta chain was sequenced within a study of OX40 agonist ivuxolimab in advanced cancers. Background on the study: Past anti-PD-1, anti-PD-L1 or anti-CTLA-4 therapy was accepted, and roughly 38% had received some. Study findings and constraints: Averaged across samples, CD8+ T cells carried more expanded clones than CD4+ did. Near-lowest levels of clonal expansion characterized partial responders at 0.1-3.0 mg/kg.

The CDR3 runs 15 residues. The V gene's germline CDR1 is SEHNR and CDR2 FQNEAQ (reference sequence). V lost 5 bases and J lost 2, with 12 bases in between. Blood sampling was done at baseline, cycle 4 day 1, and cycle 7 day 1. A remark on this clone: Its antigen is undetermined.

Data came from immunoSEQ multiplex PCR; TCRdb stores just in-frame clones and leaves some out. This table holds about 58,000 clones, about 85% found once. The chain is built from TRBV7-9 and TRBJ2-2; D call uncertain. The sample consisted of CD4+ or CD8+ T cells sorted from blood, taken in a trial of the OX40 agonist ivuxolimab. This clonotype was sampled from an adult with an advanced solid tumor such as melanoma, head and neck, liver or kidney cancer. DNA of the CDR3: TGTGCCAGCAGCCCGGACCCAATAAACACCGGGGAGCTGTTTTTT. This sequence encodes CASSPDPINTGELFF. Drawing the rest from reference TRBV7-9 and TRBJ2-2, the complete variable domain is DTGVSQNPRHKITKRGQNVTFRCDPISEHNRLYWYRQTLGQGPEFLTYFQNEAQLEKSRLLSDRFSAERPKGSFSTLEIQRTEQGDSAMYLCASSPDPINTGELFFGEGSRLTVL.